Following are 21 T cell receptor beta chains from one sample sequenced in a study of T cells in Graves' hyperthyroidism and ophthalmopathy. The source material, RNA transcripts, was used to amplify TCR beta CDR3 regions. The primer set for the first-round RT-PCR of the TCR CDR3 was HTBI. A single record per CDR3 protein comes from TCRdb applying MiXCR to the multiplex PCR reads. The table records 450,000 to 500,000 distinct CDR3 sequences, 20% to 25% of them present only once. Sequencing was done on a sample of blood. Receptors originate from a woman in her 70s with Graves' ophthalmopathy.

This clonotype was counted many times. This chain uses TRBV28 with TRBJ2-1, with 8 nucleotides matching TRBD2. The J segment lost 10 bases and the V segment lost 7 bases, leaving 24 bases of the junction unmatched. Looked up from germline, CDR1 is MDHEN and CDR2 is SYDVKM. The CDR3 runs to 18 residues. The CDR3 bases are TGTGCCAGCACCCTCGGGGGGGCGGGGCAAGCCCACCGGGGCGAGCAGTTCTTC. It codes for CASTLGGAGQAHRGEQFF.

The V and J genes are TRBV20-1 and TRBJ1-5, with TRBD1 matching over 7 bases. This CDR3 comprises 13 residues. V was pared by 4 bases and J by 5 bases, with 5 bases of the junction left unmatched. Per the germline V gene, CDR1 is DFQATT and CDR2 is SNEGSKA (reference sequence). As DNA, the CDR3 is TGCAGTGCTATACAGGGGCTGGATCAGCCCCAGCATTTT. Translated: CSAIQGLDQPQHF.

The rearrangement uses TRBV27 and TRBJ2-5; D not certain. The CDR3 sequence is 13 residues long. V was trimmed by 4 bases and J by 2 bases, leaving 8 bases between them. Germline CDR1 reads MNHEY; CDR2 reads SMNVEV (reference sequence). CDR3 region: CASSYAGQETQYF. DNA for the CDR3: TGTGCCAGCAGTTACGCCGGTCAAGAGACCCAGTACTTC.

In this sample, this clonotype turned up a few times. V gene TRBV20-1 combines with J gene TRBJ2-5, with D uncertain. Germline CDR1 is DFQATT and CDR2 is SNEGSKA (reference sequence). The CDR3 length is 13 residues. Trimming shortened V by 1 base and J by 8 bases, and 14 bases separated the two germline ends. The CDR3 spells CSARATALKTQYF. CDR3 in DNA: TGCAGTGCTAGAGCGACTGCCCTCAAAACCCAGTACTTC.

The genes are TRBV19 and TRBJ1-2, with unresolved D. Trimming cost V 6 bases and J 3 bases, with 11 bases left between them. Germline assignment: CDR1 LNHDA and CDR2 SQIVND (reference sequence). The CDR3 is made up of 13 amino acids. CDR3 in DNA: TGTGCCAGTAGACCGCTTTCGGACTATGGCTACACCTTC. Residues: CASRPLSDYGYTF.

This clonotype showed up just a few times. The chain uses TRBV5-1 and TRBJ2-2, with D hard to call. Germline V gene sequence: CDR1 SGHRS, CDR2 YFSETQ. CDR3 length: 15 amino acids. V dropped 0 bases and J dropped 0 bases, with 6 bases sitting between them. The chain's CDR3 is CASSLEQTNTGELFF. CDR3 sequence (DNA): TGCGCCAGCAGCTTGGAACAGACGAACACCGGGGAGCTGTTTTTT. The whole variable domain, filled in from reference TRBV5-1 and TRBJ2-2, reads KAGVTQTPRYLIKTRGQQVTLSCSPISGHRSVSWYQQTPGQGLQFLFEYFSETQRNKGNFPGRFSGRQFSNSRSEMNVSTLELGDSALYLCASSLEQTNTGELFFGEGSRLTVL.

This clonotype occurred many times. J is TRBJ2-7 and V is TRBV6-2 or TRBV6-3, with D possibly being TRBD1 or TRBD2 (5 bases each). V lost 0 bases and J 2 bases, leaving 11 bases between the germline ends. Germline V gene lookup returns CDR1 MNHEY and CDR2 SVGEGT. This CDR3 spans 15 amino acids. In DNA, the CDR3 is TGTGCCAGCAGTTACTCGAGGGACGGTCCCTACGAGCAGTACTTC. Protein: CASSYSRDGPYEQYF.

The CDR3 loop is CASRLAGGTYNEQFF. CDR3 coding DNA: TGTGCCAGCAGGCTAGCGGGAGGGACCTACAATGAGCAGTTCTTC. This sequence joins TRBV6-2 or TRBV6-3 and TRBJ2-1, with 12 positions matching TRBD2. Germline assignment: CDR1 MNHEY and CDR2 SVGEGT. Trimming took 6 bases from V and 2 from J; bases not matched to a gene: 2. The CDR3 totals 15 residues.

DNA of the CDR3: TGTGCCAGCAGCTTATCTAGTGTTTCCTCTTACGAGCAGTACTTC. Amino acid sequence: CASSLSSVSSYEQYF. V gene TRBV7-2 combines with J gene TRBJ2-7; D gene ambiguous. The CDR3 is made up of 15 amino acids. The ends were cut back, 2 bases at V and 4 bases at J, with 15 bases in the middle. CDR1 and CDR2 from the germline V gene are SGHTA and FQGNSA.

This clonotype appeared a few times. The rearrangement joins TRBV30 to TRBJ1-4; TRBD1 aligns across 7 bases. Per germline, CDR1 GTSNPN and CDR2 SVGIG (reference sequence). Trimming removed 3 bases from V and 8 bases from J; junction bases left unmatched: 9. The CDR3 is 14 residues long. CDR3 nucleotides: TGTGCCTGGAGCCCCGACAGGGCCGGAGAAAAACTGTTTTTT. This encodes CAWSPDRAGEKLFF.

This clonotype was observed at least ten times. V is TRBV12-3 or TRBV12-4 and J is TRBJ1-2; 7 bases line up with TRBD1. With V trimmed by 5 bases and J by 3 bases, 12 bases remained unmatched. The CDR3 has 16 residues. CDR3 nucleotide sequence: TGTGCCAGCAGTCTAACCGAAGACAGGGAGGACTATGGCTACACCTTC. Amino acids: CASSLTEDREDYGYTF.

This clonotype occurred a few times. The rearrangement links TRBV11-2 to TRBJ1-2, with a possible D match to TRBD1 (5 bases). V lost 0 bases to trimming and J lost 4 bases, with 12 bases between them. CDR3 length: 15 residues. The germline CDR1 and CDR2 sequences are SGHAT and FQNNGV. Written as DNA, the CDR3 is TGTGCCAGCAGCTTAGATGGCCGGGGCGGCTATGGCTACACCTTC. Its translation is CASSLDGRGGYGYTF.

The gene calls are TRBV5-1 and TRBJ2-7; no clear D gene. This CDR3 spans 15 amino acids. Germline V gene data show CDR1 as SGHRS and CDR2 as YFSETQ. Deletions cut 0 bases from V and 4 bases from J, with 14 bases between. CDR3 region: CASSLAGQASYEQYF. In DNA form, the CDR3 reads TGCGCCAGCAGCTTGGCGGGTCAGGCTAGTTACGAGCAGTACTTC.

The count of this clonotype is one. This chain joins TRBV4-3 and TRBJ2-5, with TRBD2 matching 7 bases. CDR1 is LGHNA, CDR2 YSLEER, per germline. The trim removed 0 bases at V and 5 bases at J, leaving 6 bases unmatched. The CDR3 spans 15 residues. The CDR3 reads CASSQDPEGGETQYF. The CDR3, as DNA: TGCGCCAGCAGCCAAGACCCCGAGGGAGGGGAGACCCAGTACTTC.

About this clonotype itself: This may be a read error, as it is one base from a much larger clone. This sequence joins TRBV7-3 and TRBJ2-1; TRBD1 matches 7 bases. The CDR3 loop spans 14 amino acids. The V and J ends lost 6 bases and 0 bases, in that order; junction bases with no gene match: 2. Germline lookup yields CDR1 SGHTA and CDR2 FQGTGA. In nucleotides, the CDR3 is TGTGCCAGCAGACCAGGGGGCTCCTACAATGAGCAGTTCTTC. Translating it yields CASRPGGSYNEQFF.

The rearrangement joins TRBV28 to TRBJ2-7, with TRBD2 identical over 7 bases. CDR3 size: 15 residues. Germline values: CDR1 MDHEN, CDR2 SYDVKM. The ends lost 2 bases at V and 11 bases at J; junction bases unmatched: 15. The CDR3 DNA is TGTGCCAGCAGTTTAATAAAAGCGGGGACGCCTCGGGAGTACTTC. Translation: CASSLIKAGTPREYF.

This clonotype has just a few counts. A single base separates this from a much larger clone, so it may be a read error. V usage is TRBV7-2 and J usage is TRBJ2-1, with 10 bases aligning to TRBD2. CDR1 and CDR2 from the germline V gene are SGHTA and FQGNSA. This CDR3 has 14 amino acids. Trimming at V came to 0 bases and at J to 8 bases, leaving 1 base not matched to a gene. The CDR3 bases are TGTACCAGCAGCTTAGCAGCGGGAGGGGATGAGCAGTTCTTC. Encoded protein: CTSSLAAGGDEQFF.

This clonotype came up many times. The CDR3 is CSVGQGRTNQETQYF. The CDR3 DNA is TGCAGCGTGGGACAGGGGCGGACGAACCAAGAGACCCAGTACTTC. This chain links TRBV29-1 with TRBJ2-5, with 10 bases lining up with TRBD1. The CDR3 totals 15 residues. With 6 bases clipped from V and 0 bases from J, the junction kept 7 bases outside the gene matches. Per the germline V gene, CDR1 is SQVTM and CDR2 is ANQGSEA.

In this sample, this clonotype turned up many times. The rearrangement links TRBV27 to TRBJ2-7, with 7 bases that match TRBD2. The CDR3 consists of 15 residues. Trimming removed 3 bases from V and 6 bases from J; junction bases left unmatched: 11. In germline, CDR1 is MNHEY, CDR2 SMNVEV (reference sequence). CDR3 residues: CASSFSGGGRTEQYF. In nucleotides, the CDR3 is TGTGCCAGCAGTTTCTCGGGTGGCGGGAGAACCGAGCAGTACTTC.

This rearrangement joins TRBV9 to TRBJ2-5; possibly TRBD2 for D (6 bases). Germline V CDR1 and CDR2: SGDLS, YYNGEE. The CDR3 length is 15 residues. The V end was cut by 6 bases, the J end by 5 bases, with 20 bases between. The CDR3 nucleotides are TGTGCCAGCACCCCAGGAGGGGCGTTTACTGAGACCCAGTACTTC. This encodes CASTPGGAFTETQYF.

The chain employs TRBV20-1 and TRBJ1-5, with D unclear. The CDR3 consists of 14 residues. Trimming cost V 5 bases and J 2 bases, with 13 bases left between them. The germline V gene has CDR1 DFQATT and CDR2 SNEGSKA (reference sequence). This CDR3 reads CSAPLMSGNQPQHF. The CDR3 region has the DNA TGCAGTGCTCCGCTTATGTCGGGCAATCAGCCCCAGCATTTT.